Below, 5 T cell receptor beta chains from the same sample are listed, as sequenced in a study of blood T cell repertoires in COVID-19. Profiling relied on immunoSEQ multiplex PCR, and the TCRdb table lists in-frame clones only, not all of them. The table includes around 200,000 clones, roughly nine tenths detected once. Material for sequencing was peripheral blood. These receptors were collected from a man between 35 and 55 years old with active or convalescent COVID-19.

The rearrangement uses TRBV2 and TRBJ2-7; 11 nucleotides agree with TRBD2. The germline CDR1 and CDR2 sequences are SNHLY and FYNNEI. V lost 8 bases to trimming and J lost 6 bases; unmatched junction nucleotides: 9. This CDR3 spans 14 amino acids. In nucleotides, the CDR3 is TGTGCCAGCTGTCGACTAGCGGGGCCCAGCGAGCAGTACTTC. Translation gives CASCRLAGPSEQYF. The full variable domain, with the rest looked up from reference TRBV2 and TRBJ2-7, is EPEVTQTPSHQVTQMGQEVILRCVPISNHLYFYWYRQILGQKVEFLVSFYNNEISEKSEIFDDQFSVERPDGSNFTLKIRSTKLEDSAMYFCASCRLAGPSEQYFGPGTRLTVT.

The chain has TRBV19 and TRBJ2-1; tentatively, D is TRBD1 (7 bases). Trimming stripped 5 bases from V and 4 bases from J, with 9 bases between. CDR3 length equals 13 residues. The germline V gene has CDR1 LNHDA and CDR2 SQIVND (reference sequence). The CDR3 nucleotides read TGTGCCAGTAGTCAGGGGGGATACAATGAGCAGTTCTTC. This translates into CASSQGGYNEQFF. The full variable domain, completed using reference TRBV19 and TRBJ2-1, is DGGITQSPKYLFRKEGQNVTLSCEQNLNHDAMYWYRQDPGQGLRLIYYSQIVNDFQKGDIAEGYSVSREKKESFPLTVTSAQKNPTAFYLCASSQGGYNEQFFGPGTRLTVL.

This chain links TRBV7-9 with TRBJ1-4; perhaps TRBD1 as D (6 bases). The ends were cut back, 4 bases at V and 0 bases at J, with 15 bases in the middle. Germline CDR1 and CDR2: SEHNR and FQNEAQ (reference sequence). This CDR3 is built from 17 residues. The DNA for the CDR3 is TGTGCCAGCAGCTCCTGGTTAGGGGGTGCAACTAATGAAAAACTGTTTTTT. Its protein is CASSSWLGGATNEKLFF.

This chain uses TRBV29-1 with TRBJ2-2; 7 positions agree with TRBD2. This CDR3 comprises 18 residues. Germline CDR1 SQVTM, CDR2 ANQGSEA. The J segment lost 6 bases and the V segment lost 6 bases, leaving 22 bases of the junction unmatched. The CDR3 nucleotides are TGCAGCGTCCGTACCTTGAGCGGCCAGGGAGGGGATGCCGGGGAGCTGTTTTTT. Its translation: CSVRTLSGQGGDAGELFF.

The chain is built from TRBV10-3 and TRBJ2-1, with 7 bases matching TRBD1. The length of the CDR3 is 12 residues. Germline V gene sequence: CDR1 ENHRY, CDR2 SYGVKD. The ends lost 6 bases at V and 5 bases at J; junction bases unmatched: 1. Here the CDR3 DNA reads TGTGCCATCAGCGGGACAGACAATGAGCAGTTCTTC. It is translated as CAISGTDNEQFF.